The 3 T cell receptor beta chains below come from one sample, sequenced in a study of blood T cell repertoires in COVID-19 (dated by TCRdb to 2018 to 2021). The library was produced with the immunoSEQ multiplex PCR assay. TCRdb carries this immuneACCESS record with in-frame sequences only. Its versions omit some clonotypes, under half of them owing to an unresolved V gene in the studies checked, with the rest unexplained. The sample has 250,000 to 300,000 clones on record, just over 90% of them singletons. Of the sample, over 2% is held by the ten largest clones. Sequencing was carried out using PBMCs or T cells enriched from blood (not recorded which). The receptors originated from a middle-aged woman with acute COVID-19.

This sequence joins TRBV24-1 and TRBJ2-7; D might be TRBD1 (5 bases). The CDR3 has 14 residues. V lost 5 bases, J lost 2 bases, and 12 bases lay in between. Germline V gene sequence: CDR1 KGHDR, CDR2 SFDVKD. CDR3 sequence: CATSGRQPPYEQYF. The DNA of the CDR3 is TGTGCCACCAGTGGGAGACAGCCCCCCTACGAGCAGTACTTC.

CDR3 in DNA: TGTGCCAGCAGTTTTCGACTTGACGAGCAGTACTTC. Its translation: CASSFRLDEQYF. The rearrangement joins TRBV28 to TRBJ2-7; D gene unclear. In germline, CDR1 is MDHEN, CDR2 SYDVKM. V gave up 3 bases and J gave up 5 bases, with 8 bases separating them. The CDR3 is 12 residues long.

This clone was observed a single time. The chain joins TRBV27 to TRBJ2-3, with a possible D match to TRBD1 (6 bases). The germline V and J ends were trimmed by 2 bases and 4 bases, with 10 bases remaining between them. This CDR3 is built from 14 residues. In germline, CDR1 is MNHEY, CDR2 SMNVEV (reference sequence). CDR3 coding DNA: TGTGCCAGCAGTTTAAGCAGGGGCTCAGATACGCAGTATTTT. Protein sequence: CASSLSRGSDTQYF.